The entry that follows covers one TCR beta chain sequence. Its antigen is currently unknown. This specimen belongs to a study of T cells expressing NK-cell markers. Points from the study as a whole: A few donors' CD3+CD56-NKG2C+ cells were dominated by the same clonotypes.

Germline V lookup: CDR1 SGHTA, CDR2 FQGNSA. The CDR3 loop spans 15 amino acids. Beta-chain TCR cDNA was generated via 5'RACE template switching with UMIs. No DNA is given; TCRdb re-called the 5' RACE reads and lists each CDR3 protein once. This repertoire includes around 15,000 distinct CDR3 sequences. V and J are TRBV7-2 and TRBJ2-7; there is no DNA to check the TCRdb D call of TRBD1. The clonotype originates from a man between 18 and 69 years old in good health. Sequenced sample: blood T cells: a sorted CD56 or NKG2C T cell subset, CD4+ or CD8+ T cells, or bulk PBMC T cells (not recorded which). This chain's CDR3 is CASSLGYTGTYEQYF.